This is a list of T cell receptor beta chains from one sample in a study of blood T cell repertoires in COVID-19. Sequencing used immunoSEQ multiplex PCR; TCRdb keeps in-frame clones, though not all of them. The sample has 100,000 or so clones, around 80% seen once. Input material: peripheral blood. These receptors came from a woman aged 80 or over with acute or convalescent COVID-19. Both conserved end residues are part of each CDR3. The D gene is left open where the match is weak. Clone size is given for some rows only: seen once, a few or many times, or a class if the clone is expanded.

CDR3: CASSESGSGRAENEQFF
DNA: TGCGCCAGCAGTGAGTCAGGTAGCGGGAGGGCAGAGAATGAGCAGTTCTTC
size: .
D: TRBD2
V: TRBV10-1
J: TRBJ2-1

CDR3: CASSALRGDSPLHF
DNA: TGTGCCAGCAGCGCCCTCAGGGGTGACTCACCCCTCCACTTT
size: .
D: .
V: TRBV6-5
J: TRBJ1-6

CDR3: CASSFSGGWGTEAFF
DNA: TGCGCCAGCAGCTTCTCAGGGGGTTGGGGCACTGAAGCTTTCTTT
size: .
D: TRBD1
V: TRBV5-1
J: TRBJ1-1

CDR3: CASSMGQGWNTIYF
DNA: TGTGCCAGCAGCATGGGACAGGGGTGGAACACCATATATTTT
size: .
D: TRBD1
V: TRBV7-9
J: TRBJ1-3

CDR3: CASSLGGATDTQYF
DNA: TGTGCCAGCAGCCTCGGGGGGGCAACAGATACGCAGTATTTT
size: .
D: TRBD2
V: TRBV7-9
J: TRBJ2-3

CDR3: CASSSGLAGYNEQFF
DNA: TGTGCCAGCTCATCGGGACTAGCGGGCTACAATGAGCAGTTCTTC
size: .
D: TRBD2
V: TRBV18
J: TRBJ2-1

CDR3: CASSLDGTGVGYGYTF
DNA: TGTGCCAGCAGCTTAGATGGGACAGGGGTAGGGTATGGCTACACCTTC
size: few
D: TRBD1
V: TRBV7-2
J: TRBJ1-2

CDR3: CASSPPGQGSTLHF
DNA: TGTGCCAGCTCACCACCGGGACAGGGGTCCACCCTCCACTTT
size: .
D: TRBD1
V: TRBV18
J: TRBJ1-6

CDR3: CASAGRGNGYTF
DNA: TGTGCCAGCGCTGGCAGGGGCAATGGCTACACCTTC
size: .
D: .
V: TRBV28
J: TRBJ1-2

CDR3: CASSTSGTGDGYTF
DNA: TGCGCCAGCAGCACCTCCGGGACAGGGGACGGCTACACCTTC
size: once
D: TRBD1
V: TRBV5-1
J: TRBJ1-2

CDR3: CASSILGQDQPQHF
DNA: TGTGCCAGTAGTATCCTCGGACAGGATCAGCCCCAGCATTTT
size: .
D: TRBD1
V: TRBV19
J: TRBJ1-5

CDR3: CASSPEVAGNTDTQYF
DNA: TGTGCCAGCTCACCAGAGGTAGCGGGAAACACAGATACGCAGTATTTT
size: .
D: TRBD2
V: TRBV18
J: TRBJ2-3

CDR3: CASRLGKPSGRRTYNEQFF
DNA: TGTGCCAGCCGATTAGGGAAACCTAGCGGGAGAAGGACCTACAATGAGCAGTTCTTC
size: .
D: TRBD2
V: TRBV11-3
J: TRBJ2-1